This T cell receptor beta chain was captured by sequencing in a study of blood T cell repertoires in COVID-19. Assay: immunoSEQ multiplex PCR; the TCRdb copy retains only in-frame clones and omits some. The table lists 150,000 to 200,000 clones, approximately 88% of them singletons, with 13% in the top ten. Assignment of participants to cohorts was predicated upon participant-reported clinical history. Recovered status applied to Cohort 3 donors who had two consecutive negative PCRs. It also applied to those with clearance or with symptom resolution. V lost 3 bases and J lost 3, with 27 bases in between. This CDR3 is built from 19 residues. From germline, CDR1 is MDHEN and CDR2 SYDVKM.

The sample was PBMCs or T cells enriched from blood (not recorded which). The clonotype originates from a woman in her sixties or seventies who had recovered from COVID-19. The V and J genes are TRBV28 and TRBJ2-7, with D possibly TRBD2 on 6 matching bases. The CDR3 region has the DNA TGTGCCAGCAGTTTTAAGAGTGTGTTCGGAGGGTCTTATTACTACGAGCAGTACTTC. Translating it yields CASSFKSVFGGSYYYEQYF.